What follows are 22 T cell receptor beta chains derived from one specimen sequenced in a study of cytomegalovirus exposure and HLA in healthy donors. The PCR contained 60 Vbeta and 13 Jbeta primers. Sequencing used immunoSEQ multiplex PCR; TCRdb keeps in-frame clones, though not all of them. Of approximately 100,000 clones listed, 70% to 75% are singletons. The sample comprised PBMCs. Every receptor here comes from a female donor in good health and CMV-seronegative.

J is TRBJ2-3 and V is TRBV5-6, with 8 bases lining up with TRBD1. The CDR3 sequence is 17 residues long. From germline, CDR1 is SGHDT and CDR2 YYEEEE. Trimming at V came to 4 bases and at J to 2 bases, leaving 12 bases not matched to a gene. The CDR3 DNA follows: TGTGCCAGCAGCCCAGGACAGGGACTGAGGGCCACAGATACGCAGTATTTT. This gives the protein CASSPGQGLRATDTQYF.

There are a few counts of this clone. The chain combines TRBV5-5 with TRBJ2-7; weak D call: TRBD1 (6 bases). The germline V gene encodes CDR1 SGHKS and CDR2 YYEKEE (reference sequence). Between the trimmed V and J ends, which lost 0 bases and 6 bases, there was a span of 10 bases. The CDR3 has 13 residues. This CDR3 reads CASSLAQGFEQYF. The CDR3 bases are TGTGCCAGCAGCTTGGCACAGGGTTTCGAGCAGTACTTC.

The chain employs TRBV5-1 and TRBJ2-3; 8 nucleotides agree with TRBD2. V was pared by 0 bases and J by 5 bases, with 11 bases of the junction left unmatched. The CDR3 runs to 17 residues. CDR1 and CDR2 (germline): SGHRS, YFSETQ. The DNA for the CDR3 is TGCGCCAGCAGCTTGGGTGCTAGCGGGTTACCCTTAGATACGCAGTATTTT. Residues: CASSLGASGLPLDTQYF.

The table lists this clone with a few counts. The gene calls are TRBV19 and TRBJ1-5; unclear D gene. The CDR3 covers 18 residues. Germline-derived CDR1 and CDR2 are LNHDA and SQIVND (reference sequence). Trimming removed 5 bases from V and 3 bases from J, with 23 bases in between. This chain's CDR3 is CASSPSVRMQVNNQPQHF. The CDR3 nucleotides are TGTGCCAGTAGTCCCTCGGTCCGGATGCAGGTGAACAATCAGCCCCAGCATTTT.

The rearrangement joins TRBV2 to TRBJ1-2, with 7 bases identical to TRBD1. This CDR3 has 13 amino acids. The ends lost 6 bases at V and 4 bases at J; junction bases unmatched: 5. Germline lookup yields CDR1 SNHLY and CDR2 FYNNEI. The CDR3 spells CASRSGQRYGYTF. The CDR3 DNA sequence: TGTGCCAGCAGATCGGGACAGCGCTATGGCTACACCTTC.

This sequence joins TRBV2 and TRBJ2-5, with TRBD2 as a possible D gene (6 bases). Germline V lookup: CDR1 SNHLY, CDR2 FYNNEI. V lost 8 bases and J lost 0, with 10 bases in between. The CDR3 runs to 13 residues. This CDR3 reads CASGGDYQETQYF. The CDR3 nucleotides are TGTGCCAGCGGCGGGGACTACCAAGAGACCCAGTACTTC.

The rearrangement joins TRBV7-2 to TRBJ2-7; no clear D. Trimming took 0 bases from V and 3 from J, leaving 3 bases between them. The length of the CDR3 is 12 residues. In germline, CDR1 is SGHTA, CDR2 FQGNSA. CDR3 sequence reads: CASSLALYEQYF. The DNA of the CDR3 is TGTGCCAGCAGCTTAGCTCTCTACGAGCAGTACTTC.

The gene calls are TRBV30 and TRBJ2-7; TRBD2 is a possible D gene (5 bases). The CDR3 runs 12 residues. V shed 2 bases and J shed 2 bases, with 7 bases lying between them. Germline V gene data show CDR1 as GTSNPN and CDR2 as SVGIG (reference sequence). The CDR3 coding sequence is TGTGCCTGGAGTCAGCGGACCTACGAGCAGTACTTC. It encodes CAWSQRTYEQYF.

This clone occurred once. This sequence joins TRBV7-2 and TRBJ1-2; tentative D call: TRBD1 (6 bases). Trimming took off 8 bases at V and 5 bases at J, with 18 bases between the two ends. This CDR3 has 14 amino acids. The germline V gene encodes CDR1 SGHTA and CDR2 FQGNSA. CDR3 residues: CASEGGQLDYGYTF. The CDR3 region has the DNA TGTGCCAGCGAAGGAGGACAGCTTGATTATGGCTACACCTTC.

This CDR3 reads CASSFWKEQEKLFF. CDR3 nucleotide sequence: TGTGCCAGCAGCTTTTGGAAGGAGCAAGAAAAACTGTTTTTT. The chain employs TRBV13 and TRBJ1-4; D not certain. Germline CDR1 and CDR2: PRHDT and FYEKMQ (reference sequence). The V end was cut by 3 bases, the J end by 8 bases, with 13 bases between. The CDR3 totals 14 residues.

Only a few counts were recorded for this clone. The rearrangement uses TRBV6-4 and TRBJ2-1; TRBD2 matches 8 bases. CDR1 is MRHNA and CDR2 is SNTAGT in the germline V gene. V gave up 4 bases and J gave up 5 bases; unmatched junction bases: 7. The CDR3 consists of 15 residues. CDR3 in amino acids: CASSVEAGGNNEQFF. The CDR3 coding sequence is TGTGCCAGCAGTGTAGAGGCGGGAGGCAACAATGAGCAGTTCTTC.

This chain connects TRBV7-2 to TRBJ1-1; no firm D call. Trimming took off 2 bases at V and 6 bases at J, with 19 bases between the two ends. The CDR3 loop spans 16 amino acids. Germline V gene lookup returns CDR1 SGHTA and CDR2 FQGNSA. The DNA for the CDR3 is TGTGCCAGCAGCTTATCCCCGGCAGTTCGGAGTGCTGAAGCTTTCTTT. Translated: CASSLSPAVRSAEAFF. The complete variable domain, with remaining parts taken from reference TRBV7-2 and TRBJ1-1, reads GAGVSQSPSNKVTEKGKDVELRCDPISGHTALYWYRQSLGQGLEFLIYFQGNSAPDKSGLPSDRFSAERTGGSVSTLTIQRTQQEDSAVYLCASSLSPAVRSAEAFFGQGTRLTVV.

The J gene is TRBJ2-7, the V gene TRBV11-2; D not resolved. The CDR3 covers 14 residues. Germline-derived CDR1 and CDR2 are SGHAT and FQNNGV. V gave up 0 bases and J gave up 0 bases, with 6 bases separating them. This chain's CDR3 is CASSLDRHSYEQYF. The CDR3 region has the DNA TGTGCCAGCAGCTTAGACAGGCACTCCTACGAGCAGTACTTC.

The J gene is TRBJ1-5, the V gene TRBV6-5; D is ambiguous. The CDR3 sequence is 13 residues long. The germline V and J ends were trimmed by 5 bases and 5 bases, with 10 bases remaining between them. The germline V gene has CDR1 MNHEY and CDR2 SVGAGI. Here the CDR3 reads CASSVTVYQPQHF. Here the CDR3 DNA reads TGTGCCAGCAGTGTCACTGTTTATCAGCCCCAGCATTTT.

The J gene is TRBJ2-3, the V gene TRBV9, with 11 bases matching TRBD2. The junction had 9 bases not matched to a gene; V was cut back by 4 bases and J by 2 bases. The CDR3 extends over 17 amino acids. The germline CDR1 and CDR2 sequences are SGDLS and YYNGEE. The CDR3 DNA reads TGTGCCAGCAGCACCTTCGGGACTAGCGGAGCCACAGATACGCAGTATTTT. Amino acids: CASSTFGTSGATDTQYF.

The rearrangement links TRBV25-1 to TRBJ2-5; D possibly corresponds to TRBD2 (5 bases). The CDR3 has 14 residues. V was trimmed by 3 bases and J by 11 bases, leaving 19 bases between them. The germline V gene encodes CDR1 MGHDK and CDR2 SYGVNS. CDR3 residues: CASSDSWSLDTQYF. In DNA form, the CDR3 reads TGTGCCAGCAGTGATTCTTGGTCACTAGATACTCAGTACTTC.

As for this clone: The same CDR3 is also encoded by other DNA sequences in this sample. The rearrangement uses TRBV28 and TRBJ1-2, with 9 bases that match TRBD1. The CDR3 contains 17 residues. The J segment lost 0 bases and the V segment lost 5 bases, leaving 10 bases of the junction unmatched. Germline CDR1 reads MDHEN; CDR2 reads SYDVKM. CDR3 sequence: CASSPNYRGRANYGYTF. CDR3 bases: TGTGCCAGCAGTCCGAACTACAGGGGGCGGGCTAACTATGGCTACACCTTC.

The rearrangement links TRBV7-2 to TRBJ2-7, with a tentative D call TRBD1 (5 bases). This CDR3 has 15 residues. Germline loops: CDR1 SGHTA, CDR2 FQGNSA. The V and J ends lost 5 bases and 0 bases respectively, with 14 bases between them. The CDR3 DNA reads TGTGCCAGCAGCCCCCGACAGCTTTACTCCTACGAGCAGTACTTC. It translates to CASSPRQLYSYEQYF.

CDR3 in DNA: TGTGCCAGCAGCGAGCAGGAGGGTGGAGAAAAACTGTTTTTT. Encoded protein: CASSEQEGGEKLFF. The genes are TRBV5-4 and TRBJ1-4, with D unclear. Germline-derived CDR1 and CDR2 are SGHNT and YYREEE (reference sequence). Trimming removed 4 bases from V and 8 bases from J, with 15 bases in between. The CDR3 is 14 amino acids.

This chain links TRBV7-8 with TRBJ2-7; 11 bases agree with TRBD2. The CDR3 covers 14 residues. Looked up from germline, CDR1 is SGHVS and CDR2 is FQNEAQ. Trimming removed 1 base from V and 6 bases from J; junction bases left unmatched: 2. The CDR3 DNA reads TGTGCCAGCAGCTTAGTCCTAGCGGGAGGCGAGCAGTACTTC. Its protein product is CASSLVLAGGEQYF.

There are a few counts of this clone. The J gene is TRBJ2-7, the V gene TRBV5-1; 7 bases align to TRBD2. The J segment lost 3 bases and the V segment lost 1 base, leaving 10 bases of the junction unmatched. This CDR3 contains 16 residues. Germline V gene data show CDR1 as SGHRS and CDR2 as YFSETQ. The DNA of the CDR3 is TGCGCCAGCAGCTTGTTGGGCGGGAGCGCACTCTACGAGCAGTACTTC. Its translation is CASSLLGGSALYEQYF.

The rearrangement joins TRBV5-4 to TRBJ2-1; tentatively, D is TRBD2 (6 bases). V was pared by 3 bases and J by 3 bases, with 16 bases between. The CDR3 is made up of 16 amino acids. Germline CDR1 is SGHNT and CDR2 is YYREEE (reference sequence). CDR3 bases: TGTGCCAGCAGCTCCTACGGGGGTCGGGACTACAATGAGCAGTTCTTC. It specifies CASSSYGGRDYNEQFF.